The rows below give T cell receptor beta chains drawn from one sample of a study of cytotoxic CD8 clonotypes in ibrutinib-treated CLL. TCRdb's copy holds only in-frame clones and misses some; the assay was immunoSEQ multiplex PCR. The sample lists roughly 29,000 clones, roughly 76% occurring once. Here the sequenced sample was PBMCs, taken after 36 months of ibrutinib treatment. The receptors originated from a human donor with chronic lymphocytic leukemia. Both conserved end residues are part of each CDR3. Each record gives: J gene, clone size, V gene, D gene, CDR3 DNA, CDR3 protein. A D gene is named only where the DNA matches it firmly. Not all rows give a size; the values are once, few, many and, for expanded clones, a class.

J gene: TRBJ1-2; clone size: NA; V gene: TRBV6-6; D gene: TRBD1; CDR3 DNA: TGTGCCAGCAGTTACTCGGGGACAGGGGTACGTGACGGCTACACCTTC; CDR3 protein: CASSYSGTGVRDGYTF
J gene: TRBJ2-7; clone size: few; V gene: TRBV7-9; D gene: TRBD2; CDR3 DNA: TGTGCCAGCAGCTTAGCAACCGGGGGGAACTCCTACGAGCAGTACTTC; CDR3 protein: CASSLATGGNSYEQYF
J gene: TRBJ2-5; clone size: few; V gene: TRBV6-1; D gene: TRBD1; CDR3 DNA: TGTGCCAGCAGGGAGGGGACAGGGAAAGAGACCCAGTACTTC; CDR3 protein: CASREGTGKETQYF
J gene: TRBJ2-5; clone size: NA; V gene: TRBV18; D gene: NA; CDR3 DNA: TGTGCCAGCTCACCACCGGGCGGCCTTCGGGAGACCCAGTACTTC; CDR3 protein: CASSPPGGLRETQYF
J gene: TRBJ2-3; clone size: NA; V gene: TRBV19; D gene: NA; CDR3 DNA: TGTGCCAGTAGTATAGGAGGAGGGGGCGGGGATACGCAGTATTTT; CDR3 protein: CASSIGGGGGDTQYF
J gene: TRBJ2-7; clone size: NA; V gene: TRBV27; D gene: TRBD1; CDR3 DNA: TGTGCCAGCAGTTGGGGGACAGGGACCTACGAGCAGTACTTC; CDR3 protein: CASSWGTGTYEQYF
J gene: TRBJ2-1; clone size: NA; V gene: TRBV7-9; D gene: NA; CDR3 DNA: TGTGCCAGCAGCACCAACAGGGAGTTTCCCTACAATGAGCAGTTCTTC; CDR3 protein: CASSTNREFPYNEQFF
J gene: TRBJ1-1; clone size: NA; V gene: TRBV5-1; D gene: NA; CDR3 DNA: TGCGCCAGCAGCTTGGAGCGGGGGCTTACTGAAGCTTTCTTT; CDR3 protein: CASSLERGLTEAFF
J gene: TRBJ2-5; clone size: NA; V gene: TRBV6-1; D gene: NA; CDR3 DNA: TGTGCCAGCACTCACGGGACCTACGAGGAGACCCAGTACTTC; CDR3 protein: CASTHGTYEETQYF
J gene: TRBJ1-3; clone size: NA; V gene: TRBV21-1; D gene: NA; CDR3 DNA: TGTGCCCGAAGGGGACTGCGGTACACCATATATTTT; CDR3 protein: CARRGLRYTIYF
J gene: TRBJ2-5; clone size: NA; V gene: TRBV7-2; D gene: TRBD2; CDR3 DNA: TGTGCCAGCAGCCGATTGGCGGGGGGCTCGGACCAGTACTTC; CDR3 protein: CASSRLAGGSDQYF
J gene: TRBJ1-1; clone size: NA; V gene: TRBV6-5; D gene: NA; CDR3 DNA: TGTGCCAGCAGTTTCGGGACCGGGGCCGGCACTGAAGCTTTCTTT; CDR3 protein: CASSFGTGAGTEAFF
J gene: TRBJ1-3; clone size: NA; V gene: TRBV6-6; D gene: TRBD1; CDR3 DNA: TGTGCCAGCAGTTACGCCGACAGGGGCGGAGGAAACACCATATATTTT; CDR3 protein: CASSYADRGGGNTIYF
J gene: TRBJ2-6; clone size: NA; V gene: TRBV5-1; D gene: NA; CDR3 DNA: TGCGCCAGCAGCTTGGGGTCTTTCGTAACGGGGGCCAACGTCCTGACTTTC; CDR3 protein: CASSLGSFVTGANVLTF
J gene: TRBJ1-4; clone size: NA; V gene: TRBV2; D gene: TRBD1; CDR3 DNA: TGTGCCAGCTACCGGGACAGGGTTAATGAAAAACTGTTTTTT; CDR3 protein: CASYRDRVNEKLFF
J gene: TRBJ2-6; clone size: NA; V gene: TRBV19; D gene: TRBD1; CDR3 DNA: TGTGCCAGTAGTATCCTTTTTGGACAGGGCAAATGGTCTGGGGCCAACGTCCTGACTTTC; CDR3 protein: CASSILFGQGKWSGANVLTF
J gene: TRBJ1-6; clone size: once; V gene: TRBV5-6; D gene: NA; CDR3 DNA: TGTGCCAGCAGCTTGCCCATTTCACCCCTCCACTTT; CDR3 protein: CASSLPISPLHF
J gene: TRBJ2-5; clone size: NA; V gene: TRBV5-6; D gene: TRBD1; CDR3 DNA: TGTGCCAGCAGCGGGACACAGGGGGCTGGGGAGACCCAGTACTTC; CDR3 protein: CASSGTQGAGETQYF
J gene: TRBJ1-1; clone size: NA; V gene: TRBV19; D gene: NA; CDR3 DNA: TGTGCCAGTAGTATAAGTGGACCCGGAGCTGAAGCTTTCTTT; CDR3 protein: CASSISGPGAEAFF
J gene: TRBJ1-1; clone size: NA; V gene: TRBV18; D gene: NA; CDR3 DNA: TGTGCCAGCTCACCCGGACAGCACACTGAAGCTTTCTTT; CDR3 protein: CASSPGQHTEAFF
J gene: TRBJ1-2; clone size: NA; V gene: TRBV7-2; D gene: NA; CDR3 DNA: TGTGCCAGCAGCTTGACGGGGGGCTATGGCTACACCTTC; CDR3 protein: CASSLTGGYGYTF
J gene: TRBJ2-1; clone size: few; V gene: TRBV7-6; D gene: TRBD2; CDR3 DNA: TGTGCCAGCAGCTCATTAGCGGGGCGCAATGAGCAGTTCTTC; CDR3 protein: CASSSLAGRNEQFF
J gene: TRBJ1-4; clone size: NA; V gene: TRBV10-3; D gene: NA; CDR3 DNA: TGTGCCATCAATCAGGGTCCGGATGAAAAACTGTTTTTT; CDR3 protein: CAINQGPDEKLFF
J gene: TRBJ2-7; clone size: NA; V gene: TRBV27; D gene: NA; CDR3 DNA: TGTGCCAGCAGTTTGAGACACTCCAACGAGCAGTACTTC; CDR3 protein: CASSLRHSNEQYF
J gene: TRBJ2-7; clone size: NA; V gene: TRBV30; D gene: NA; CDR3 DNA: TGTGCCTGGAGCGCCCGGTACGAGCAGTACTTC; CDR3 protein: CAWSARYEQYF
J gene: TRBJ2-5; clone size: NA; V gene: TRBV9; D gene: TRBD1; CDR3 DNA: TGTGCCAGCAGCCCTTCGGACAGGAAGGAGACCCAGTACTTC; CDR3 protein: CASSPSDRKETQYF
J gene: TRBJ2-2; clone size: NA; V gene: TRBV7-6; D gene: TRBD1; CDR3 DNA: TGTGCCAGCAGCTCCGCCGGGACAGGGATGGACACCGGGGAGCTGTTTTTT; CDR3 protein: CASSSAGTGMDTGELFF
J gene: TRBJ1-2; clone size: NA; V gene: TRBV25-1; D gene: TRBD1; CDR3 DNA: TGTGCCAGCAGTGAATTGAGGACAGGCTTCTATGGCTACACCTTC; CDR3 protein: CASSELRTGFYGYTF
J gene: TRBJ2-3; clone size: NA; V gene: TRBV9; D gene: NA; CDR3 DNA: TGTGCCAGCAGCGTAGAGGGGCATACCCGCCCAGATACGCAGTATTTT; CDR3 protein: CASSVEGHTRPDTQYF
J gene: TRBJ2-2; clone size: once; V gene: TRBV12-5; D gene: NA; CDR3 DNA: TGTGTCGGGGGAGACTTCAATACCGGGGAGCTGTTTTTT; CDR3 protein: CVGGDFNTGELFF
J gene: TRBJ2-1; clone size: NA; V gene: TRBV27; D gene: NA; CDR3 DNA: TGTGCCAGCAGTTTAAGGGACGAATACAATGAGCAGTTCTTC; CDR3 protein: CASSLRDEYNEQFF
J gene: TRBJ1-6; clone size: NA; V gene: TRBV7-6; D gene: TRBD1; CDR3 DNA: TGTGCCAGCAGCTCCGGACAGGGGGGAAATTCACCCCTCCACTTT; CDR3 protein: CASSSGQGGNSPLHF
J gene: TRBJ1-2; clone size: NA; V gene: TRBV29-1; D gene: NA; CDR3 DNA: TGCAGCGTTGAAGTAGGCGACTATGGCTACACCTTC; CDR3 protein: CSVEVGDYGYTF
J gene: TRBJ1-1; clone size: few; V gene: TRBV27; D gene: NA; CDR3 DNA: TGTGCCAGCAGTACGACAGGAAGGAACACTGAAGCTTTCTTT; CDR3 protein: CASSTTGRNTEAFF
J gene: TRBJ1-5; clone size: NA; V gene: TRBV5-6; D gene: TRBD1; CDR3 DNA: TGTGCCAGCAGCCCGGCCCCGACAGGGTTTTTAAATCAGCCCCAGCATTTT; CDR3 protein: CASSPAPTGFLNQPQHF
J gene: TRBJ2-7; clone size: NA; V gene: TRBV7-2; D gene: TRBD1; CDR3 DNA: TGTGCCAGCAGCCCTGGACAGGTCTACGAGCAGTACTTC; CDR3 protein: CASSPGQVYEQYF
J gene: TRBJ1-2; clone size: NA; V gene: TRBV7-3; D gene: NA; CDR3 DNA: TGTGCCAGCACGGGACCTAAGTTCTATGGCTACACCTTC; CDR3 protein: CASTGPKFYGYTF
J gene: TRBJ2-5; clone size: once; V gene: TRBV5-4; D gene: NA; CDR3 DNA: TGTGCCAGCAGCCCCGCCCAGGGAGAGACCCAGTACTTC; CDR3 protein: CASSPAQGETQYF
J gene: TRBJ1-5; clone size: NA; V gene: TRBV21-1; D gene: NA; CDR3 DNA: TGTGCCAGCAGCAGAACACGGGACGGGAGACAGCCCCAGCATTTT; CDR3 protein: CASSRTRDGRQPQHF
J gene: TRBJ1-3; clone size: NA; V gene: TRBV6-6; D gene: NA; CDR3 DNA: TGTGCCAGCAGTAACAGTGACACCCTCTCTGGAAACACCATATATTTT; CDR3 protein: CASSNSDTLSGNTIYF
J gene: TRBJ2-7; clone size: NA; V gene: TRBV9; D gene: NA; CDR3 DNA: TGTGCCAGCAGCGTAGGGGGGTCCCCCAGGGACGAGCAGTACTTC; CDR3 protein: CASSVGGSPRDEQYF
J gene: TRBJ1-1; clone size: few; V gene: TRBV15; D gene: NA; CDR3 DNA: TGTGCCACCAGCAGAGCTATCCTGGGCACTGAAGCTTTCTTT; CDR3 protein: CATSRAILGTEAFF
J gene: TRBJ1-6; clone size: NA; V gene: TRBV2; D gene: TRBD1; CDR3 DNA: TGTGCCAGCAAGGTAGCGGGACAGGGGAATTCACCCCTCCACTTT; CDR3 protein: CASKVAGQGNSPLHF
J gene: TRBJ2-7; clone size: NA; V gene: TRBV10-3; D gene: NA; CDR3 DNA: TGTGCTGGGGGGCAGGGGGAACCCTACGAGCAGTACTTC; CDR3 protein: CAGGQGEPYEQYF
J gene: TRBJ2-5; clone size: NA; V gene: TRBV2; D gene: NA; CDR3 DNA: TGTGCCAGCAGTGGATTAGTTGGTAATCAAGAGACCCAGTACTTC; CDR3 protein: CASSGLVGNQETQYF
J gene: TRBJ2-7; clone size: few; V gene: TRBV4-1; D gene: NA; CDR3 DNA: TGCGCCAGCAGCCACCCTGGCACGAGGGGCGAGCAGTACTTC; CDR3 protein: CASSHPGTRGEQYF
J gene: TRBJ2-7; clone size: NA; V gene: TRBV2; D gene: NA; CDR3 DNA: TGTGCCAGCAGCCCCCCCCGGGGTCACACCTACGAGCAGTACTTC; CDR3 protein: CASSPPRGHTYEQYF
J gene: TRBJ1-2; clone size: NA; V gene: TRBV14; D gene: TRBD1; CDR3 DNA: TGTGCCAGCAGCCCGGGAACAGGGGGAGGCTACACCTTC; CDR3 protein: CASSPGTGGGYTF
J gene: TRBJ1-5; clone size: few; V gene: TRBV27; D gene: NA; CDR3 DNA: TGTGCCAGCAGTTTAACGAGAGGCAATCAGCCCCAGCATTTT; CDR3 protein: CASSLTRGNQPQHF
J gene: TRBJ1-2; clone size: NA; V gene: TRBV19; D gene: TRBD1; CDR3 DNA: TGTGCCAGTAGAGACCCTCGACAGGGAAATTCCGATGGCTACACCTTC; CDR3 protein: CASRDPRQGNSDGYTF